This TCR beta chain is from a study of Ad26.COV2.S vaccination and SARS-CoV-2 variants. Looking at the study overall: COV1001, an Ad26.COV2.S trial, supplied this vaccine-arm donor. Into the muscle, Ad26.COV2.S was dosed once or twice, 56 days apart.

Treatment given: some 20 received Ad26.COV2.S at low or high dose, single or two shots; five or six received placebo; per-sample allocation not given. All samples were drawn on day 63, counting from the first vaccine or placebo injection. The vaccine delivered Wuhan-strain SARS-CoV-2 spike through an Ad26 vector. The table came from immunoSEQ multiplex PCR; TCRdb's copy has only in-frame clones and leaves some out. The table shows about 480,000 clones, with 70% to 90% occurring only once. Germline-derived CDR1 and CDR2 are SQVTM and ANQGSEA. This CDR3 contains 14 residues. The junction had 9 bases not matched to a gene; V was cut back by 4 bases and J by 4 bases.

This sample comprised peripheral blood, obtained in a trial of Ad26.COV2.S vaccine versus placebo. This clonotype originated in a person between 18 and 59 years old who received the Ad26.COV2.S COVID-19 vaccine or a placebo. The chain carries TRBV29-1 and TRBJ1-2; 7 nucleotides align to TRBD1. CDR3 sequence: CSVGETGLAYGYTF. The CDR3 DNA sequence: TGCAGCGTTGGGGAGACAGGGTTGGCCTATGGCTACACCTTC.